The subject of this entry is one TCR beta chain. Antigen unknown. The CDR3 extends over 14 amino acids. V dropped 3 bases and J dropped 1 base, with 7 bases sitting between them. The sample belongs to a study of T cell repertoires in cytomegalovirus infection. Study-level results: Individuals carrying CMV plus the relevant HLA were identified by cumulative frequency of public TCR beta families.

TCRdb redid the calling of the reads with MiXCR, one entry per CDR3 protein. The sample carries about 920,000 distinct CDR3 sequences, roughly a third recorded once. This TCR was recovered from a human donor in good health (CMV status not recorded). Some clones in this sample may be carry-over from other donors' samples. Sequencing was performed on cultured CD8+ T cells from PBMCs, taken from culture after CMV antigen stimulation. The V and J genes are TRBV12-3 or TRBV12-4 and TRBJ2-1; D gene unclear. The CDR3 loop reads CASSFTESYNEQFF. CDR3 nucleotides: TGTGCCAGCAGTTTCACGGAGTCCTACAATGAGCAGTTCTTC.